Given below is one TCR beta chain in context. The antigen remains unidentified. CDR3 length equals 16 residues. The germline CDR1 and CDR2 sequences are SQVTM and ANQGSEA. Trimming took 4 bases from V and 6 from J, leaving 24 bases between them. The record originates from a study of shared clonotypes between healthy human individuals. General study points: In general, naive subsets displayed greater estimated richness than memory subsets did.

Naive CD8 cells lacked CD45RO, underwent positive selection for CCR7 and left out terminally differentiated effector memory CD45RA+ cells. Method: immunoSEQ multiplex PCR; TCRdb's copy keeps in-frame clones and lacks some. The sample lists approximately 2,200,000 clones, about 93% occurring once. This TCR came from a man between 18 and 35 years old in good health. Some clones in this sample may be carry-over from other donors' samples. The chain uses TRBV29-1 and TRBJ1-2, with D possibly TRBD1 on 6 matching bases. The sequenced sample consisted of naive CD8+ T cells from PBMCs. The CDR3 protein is CSVGLGRTVESDGYTF. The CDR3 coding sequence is TGCAGCGTTGGTCTGGGACGGACAGTAGAATCCGATGGCTACACCTTC.